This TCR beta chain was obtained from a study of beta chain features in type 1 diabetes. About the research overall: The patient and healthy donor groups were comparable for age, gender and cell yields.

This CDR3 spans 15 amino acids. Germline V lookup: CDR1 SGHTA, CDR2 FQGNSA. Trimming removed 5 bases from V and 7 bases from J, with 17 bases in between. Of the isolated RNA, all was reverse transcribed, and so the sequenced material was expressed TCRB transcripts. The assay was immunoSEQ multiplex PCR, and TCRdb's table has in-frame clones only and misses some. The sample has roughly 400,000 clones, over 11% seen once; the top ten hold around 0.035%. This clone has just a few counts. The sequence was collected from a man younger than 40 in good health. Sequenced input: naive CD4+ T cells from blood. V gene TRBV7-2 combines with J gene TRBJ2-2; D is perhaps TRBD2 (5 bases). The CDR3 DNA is TGTGCCAGCAGCCGACCCATGTCCGAGGGCGGGGAGCTGTTTTTT. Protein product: CASSRPMSEGGELFF. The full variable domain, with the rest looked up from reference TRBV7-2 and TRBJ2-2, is GAGVSQSPSNKVTEKGKDVELRCDPISGHTALYWYRQSLGQGLEFLIYFQGNSAPDKSGLPSDRFSAERTGGSVSTLTIQRTQQEDSAVYLCASSRPMSEGGELFFGEGSRLTVL.